Sequencing of this T cell receptor (beta chain) was carried out in a study of T cell responses to AZD1222 COVID-19 vaccine. Study findings and constraints: Reportedly, close to half of spike-specific TCRs are directed against unmutated variant regions.

TCRdb keeps only in-frame clones here, not all; method: immunoSEQ multiplex PCR. Here the sample spans 75,000 to 90,000 clones, about 84% being singletons. This CDR3 region has 13 residues. Per germline, CDR1 SNHLY and CDR2 FYNNEI. V lost 4 bases, J lost 5 bases, and 8 bases lay in between. As for this clone: Its target is not known.

The source material was peripheral blood, sampled on day 0 of AZD1222 vaccination. V usage is TRBV2 and J usage is TRBJ1-4; TRBD1 is a possible D gene (5 bases). This clonotype was obtained from an adult in good health. The CDR3: CASSGAGNEKLFF. In DNA, the CDR3 is TGTGCCAGCAGTGGGGCAGGGAATGAAAAACTGTTTTTT.